A single sample gave rise to the 27 T cell receptor beta chains below, sequenced in a study of blood T cell repertoires in COVID-19. Repertoires were generated with immunoSEQ multiplex PCR, while TCRdb's copy carries only in-frame clones and drops some. The sample includes approximately 93,000 clones, roughly 89% of them seen just once. The source material was peripheral blood. The receptor source for this set is a man between 45 and 60 years old with active or convalescent COVID-19.

V gene TRBV19 combines with J gene TRBJ2-2; 9 bases are shared with TRBD1. Germline V gives CDR1 LNHDA, CDR2 SQIVND (reference sequence). The CDR3 has 15 amino acids. With 5 bases clipped from V and 7 bases from J, the junction kept 8 bases outside the gene matches. The CDR3 nucleotides read TGTGCCAGTAGTTTAACAGGGGGCGCCGGCGGGGAGCTGTTTTTT. This gives the protein CASSLTGGAGGELFF.

V is TRBV5-1 and J is TRBJ2-2, with a weak D call TRBD1 (5 bases). The CDR3 consists of 14 residues. Per germline, CDR1 SGHRS and CDR2 YFSETQ. Trimming pared 4 bases from V and 0 bases from J, leaving 7 bases between. CDR3 sequence reads: CASSAGPNTGELFF. The CDR3 DNA sequence: TGCGCCAGCAGCGCAGGGCCGAACACCGGGGAGCTGTTTTTT.

The J gene is TRBJ2-7, the V gene TRBV4-1, with D possibly being TRBD1 (6 bases). Per the germline V gene, CDR1 is MGHRA and CDR2 is YSYEKL. Trimming took 1 base from V and 8 from J, leaving 21 bases between them. The CDR3 totals 16 residues. For the CDR3, the DNA is TGCGCCAGCAGCCAAGTCAGCTTAAGACAGGCCGGCCAGCAGTACTTC. Encoded protein: CASSQVSLRQAGQQYF.

The V and J genes are TRBV5-6 and TRBJ1-6, with 7 bases aligning to TRBD1. V was pared by 2 bases and J by 5 bases, with 4 bases of the junction left unmatched. This CDR3 comprises 15 residues. Germline V gene data show CDR1 as SGHDT and CDR2 as YYEEEE. This CDR3 is CASSFGDRDNSPLHF. The CDR3 nucleotides are TGTGCCAGCAGCTTTGGCGACAGGGATAATTCACCCCTCCACTTT.

The gene calls are TRBV9 and TRBJ2-5; D might be TRBD2 (5 bases). The germline V and J ends were trimmed by 4 bases and 3 bases, with 13 bases remaining between them. Germline loops: CDR1 SGDLS, CDR2 YYNGEE. This CDR3 is 14 amino acids long. As DNA, the CDR3 is TGTGCCAGCAGCTATCAAGAGGAGGAAGAGACCCAGTACTTC. This translates into CASSYQEEEETQYF.

This clone was seen once. This rearrangement joins TRBV5-6 to TRBJ2-1; D uncertain. CDR3 size: 15 residues. Per germline, CDR1 SGHDT and CDR2 YYEEEE. Trimming cost V 0 bases and J 0 bases, with 7 bases left between them. CDR3 amino acids: CASSLVDSSYNEQFF. In DNA, the CDR3 is TGTGCCAGCAGCTTGGTTGATAGCTCCTACAATGAGCAGTTCTTC.

V usage is TRBV12-5 and J usage is TRBJ2-2, with 15 positions matching TRBD2. The length of the CDR3 is 18 residues. Germline CDR1 and CDR2: LGHNT and FRNRAP. Trimming removed 6 bases from V and 3 bases from J; junction bases left unmatched: 8. The CDR3 reads CASGLGTSGGFYTGELFF. DNA for the CDR3: TGTGCTAGTGGCCTAGGGACTAGCGGGGGGTTTTACACCGGGGAGCTGTTTTTT.

The chain combines TRBV7-2 with TRBJ1-6; D possibly corresponds to TRBD1 (5 bases). The CDR3 has 16 amino acids. V lost 2 bases and J 2 bases, leaving 10 bases between the germline ends. Looked up from germline, CDR1 is SGHTA and CDR2 is FQGNSA. The CDR3 spells CASSLMGGAYNSPLHF. The CDR3 coding sequence is TGTGCCAGCAGCTTAATGGGGGGGGCCTATAATTCACCCCTCCACTTT.

This clone was picked up a small number of times. This sequence joins TRBV6-2 or TRBV6-3 and TRBJ1-5; 12 bases fit TRBD1. The germline V gene encodes CDR1 MNHEY and CDR2 SVGEGT. Germline trimming cut 6 bases from V and 4 bases from J; bases unmatched to any gene: 4. CDR3 length: 15 residues. CDR3 in DNA: TGTGCCAGCAGCGGGACAGGGGGCAGGAATCAGCCCCAGCATTTT. It translates to CASSGTGGRNQPQHF.

This chain connects TRBV9 to TRBJ1-6, with 7 bases that match TRBD1. The junction had 10 bases not matched to a gene; V was cut back by 5 bases and J by 5 bases. Germline values: CDR1 SGDLS, CDR2 YYNGEE. This CDR3 contains 16 residues. The CDR3 DNA is TGTGCCAGCAGTGACCCCAGGGGGAAGGATAATTCACCCCTCCACTTT. It codes for CASSDPRGKDNSPLHF.

This clone was seen a few times. The V call is TRBV9, the J call TRBJ2-2; 7 positions match TRBD2. This CDR3 has 14 residues. CDR1 SGDLS and CDR2 YYNGEE come from the germline V gene. The V segment lost 6 bases and the J segment 4 bases; nucleotides outside the gene matches: 6. The CDR3 is CASTRGRGTGELFF. CDR3 coding DNA: TGTGCCAGCACCAGAGGGAGGGGCACCGGGGAGCTGTTTTTT.

The chain is built from TRBV6-6 and TRBJ2-7; 7 nucleotides match TRBD1. This CDR3 contains 14 residues. CDR1 is MNHNY, CDR2 SVGAGI, per germline (reference sequence). V was pared by 5 bases and J by 6 bases, with 10 bases of the junction left unmatched. The CDR3 sequence is CASSRAGGNGEQYF. For the CDR3, the DNA is TGTGCCAGCAGTCGCGCAGGGGGAAACGGCGAGCAGTACTTC.

The chain links TRBV3-1 (or the pseudogene TRBV3-2) to TRBJ2-2; 11 positions agree with TRBD1. V gave up 1 base and J gave up 4 bases; unmatched junction bases: 2. Looked up from germline, CDR1 is LGHDT and CDR2 is YNNKEL (reference sequence). CDR3 length: 16 residues. The CDR3 sequence: CASSQGDRGATGELFF. The CDR3 DNA reads as TGTGCCAGCAGCCAAGGGGACAGGGGGGCCACCGGGGAGCTGTTTTTT.

J is TRBJ1-1 and V is TRBV6-5; D not resolved. Trimming left V 2 bases short and J 1 base short, with 8 bases between. CDR3 size: 14 residues. CDR1 and CDR2 (germline): MNHEY, SVGAGI. For the CDR3, the DNA is TGTGCCAGCAGTTACAACAGAGCGAACACTGAAGCTTTCTTT. Translation: CASSYNRANTEAFF.

This clone was detected only once. The chain carries TRBV7-2 and TRBJ1-1, with D possibly being TRBD1 (6 bases). Trimming pared 3 bases from V and 3 bases from J, leaving 8 bases between. The V gene's germline CDR1 is SGHTA and CDR2 FQGNSA. This CDR3 is built from 13 residues. The CDR3 nucleotides are TGTGCCAGCAGCTTGTACAGGGACACTGAAGCTTTCTTT. It codes for CASSLYRDTEAFF.

The chain carries TRBV6-2 or TRBV6-3 and TRBJ2-7; TRBD2 might be the D (5 bases). Trimming left V 6 bases short and J 6 bases short, with 21 bases between. The V gene's germline CDR1 is MNHEY and CDR2 SVGEGT. This CDR3 has 15 amino acids. The CDR3 bases are TGTGCCAGCAGCGAGGGTGGTGGCAGTTTCACCGAGCAGTACTTC. It specifies CASSEGGGSFTEQYF.

V is TRBV29-1 and J is TRBJ1-5; no clear D gene. V was shortened by 5 bases and J by 5 bases, with 13 bases between the two germline ends. The CDR3 loop spans 13 amino acids. The germline gives CDR1 SQVTM, CDR2 ANQGSEA. This CDR3 is CSVYPTADQPQHF. As DNA, the CDR3 is TGCAGCGTTTATCCCACCGCGGATCAGCCCCAGCATTTT. The full variable domain, with the rest looked up from reference TRBV29-1 and TRBJ1-5, is SAVISQKPSRDICQRGTSLTIQCQVDSQVTMMFWYRQQPGQSLTLIATANQGSEATYESGFVIDKFPISRPNLTFSTLTVSNMSPEDSSIYLCSVYPTADQPQHFGDGTRLSIL.

Here the CDR3 DNA reads TGTGCCAGCAGTACACGACAGCCCTCTGGGGCCAACGTCCTGACTTTC. Translated, it gives CASSTRQPSGANVLTF. The chain couples TRBV5-4 to TRBJ2-6, with D perhaps matching TRBD1 (5 bases). The CDR3 length is 16 residues. Germline V gives CDR1 SGHNT, CDR2 YYREEE (reference sequence). With 5 bases removed from V and 0 bases from J, the gap between germline ends came to 12 bases.

The J gene is TRBJ2-3, the V gene TRBV11-3; D possibly corresponds to TRBD2 (6 bases). CDR3 length: 15 amino acids. Trimming stripped 1 base from V and 2 bases from J, with 10 bases between. The germline CDR1 and CDR2 sequences are SGHNT and YENEEA. The CDR3 protein is CASSLAGEYTDTQYF. Here the CDR3 DNA reads TGTGCCAGCAGCTTAGCGGGGGAGTACACAGATACGCAGTATTTT.

V and J are TRBV7-7 and TRBJ2-3, with 9 bases identical to TRBD1. The CDR3 has 16 amino acids. Germline values: CDR1 SSHAT, CDR2 FNYEAQ (reference sequence). J was trimmed by 5 bases and V by 6 bases; bases with no gene match: 12. CDR3: CASSHTTGGAGDTQYF. DNA for the CDR3: TGTGCCAGCAGTCACACCACAGGGGGCGCGGGAGATACGCAGTATTTT.

The chain carries TRBV19 and TRBJ1-1; the match to TRBD1 covers 9 bases. The CDR3 spans 15 residues. Unmatched junction bases numbered 8, after V lost 5 bases and J lost 4 bases. The V gene's germline CDR1 is LNHDA and CDR2 SQIVND (reference sequence). CDR3: CASSPGTGFITEAFF. The CDR3, as DNA: TGTGCCAGTAGTCCGGGGACAGGGTTCATCACTGAAGCTTTCTTT.

V usage is TRBV3-1 (or the pseudogene TRBV3-2) and J usage is TRBJ1-1; D remains ambiguous. Trimming pared 1 base from V and 4 bases from J, leaving 4 bases between. The CDR3 totals 12 residues. Germline CDR1 reads LGHDT; CDR2 reads YNNKEL (reference sequence). Here the CDR3 DNA reads TGTGCCAGCAGCCAAGCCCTCACTGAAGCTTTCTTT. This codes for CASSQALTEAFF.

The chain has TRBV5-1 and TRBJ2-5; D unresolved. The CDR3 is 12 residues long. V lost 3 bases to trimming and J lost 5 bases, with 8 bases between them. From germline, CDR1 is SGHRS and CDR2 YFSETQ. The CDR3 is CASSSYGETQYF. The CDR3 DNA sequence: TGCGCCAGCAGCTCGTACGGGGAGACCCAGTACTTC. Complete variable domain (other parts from reference TRBV5-1 and TRBJ2-5): KAGVTQTPRYLIKTRGQQVTLSCSPISGHRSVSWYQQTPGQGLQFLFEYFSETQRNKGNFPGRFSGRQFSNSRSEMNVSTLELGDSALYLCASSSYGETQYFGPGTRLLVL.

CDR3 loop: CASSLEQGSLGYGYTF. As DNA, the CDR3 is TGTGCCAGCAGCCTAGAACAGGGTTCTCTAGGCTATGGCTACACCTTC. The V gene is TRBV7-2, the J gene TRBJ1-2, with a tentative D call TRBD1 (6 bases). CDR1 is SGHTA, CDR2 FQGNSA, per germline. CDR3 length equals 16 residues. V lost 5 bases to trimming and J lost 4 bases, with 20 bases between them.

The CDR3 here is CASSAGGQLGVETQYF. As DNA, the CDR3 is TGTGCCAGCAGCGCAGGGGGTCAGCTCGGGGTAGAGACCCAGTACTTC. This chain joins TRBV9 and TRBJ2-5; 7 bases agree with TRBD1. This CDR3 has 16 residues. Losses at the gene ends were 3 bases for V and 4 bases for J; bases not matched to a gene: 12. CDR1 and CDR2 (germline): SGDLS, YYNGEE.

This chain joins TRBV5-1 and TRBJ2-3; weak D call: TRBD2 (5 bases). V lost 0 bases and J lost 5, with 16 bases in between. The CDR3 covers 16 residues. CDR1 is SGHRS and CDR2 is YFSETQ in the germline V gene. The CDR3 DNA reads TGCGCCAGCAGCTTGGCGCGGGCCCTGATTGGAGATACGCAGTATTTT. It translates to CASSLARALIGDTQYF.

This rearrangement joins TRBV19 to TRBJ1-2, with TRBD1 identical over 7 bases. Germline CDR1 is LNHDA and CDR2 is SQIVND (reference sequence). The V segment lost 7 bases and the J segment 2 bases; nucleotides outside the gene matches: 10. This CDR3 contains 15 residues. Here the CDR3 DNA reads TGTGCCAGTAACCCTACCGTGGACAGGAACTATGGCTACACCTTC. As protein: CASNPTVDRNYGYTF.